This T cell receptor (beta chain) came from a study of blood T cells in healthy people across ages. Findings of the study overall: Per million T cells, TCR beta diversity dropped about linearly as age rose. Without sorted subsets, naive and antigen-experienced compartments could not be conclusively compared.

Those donating, healthy Caucasian individuals from Russia, were aged roughly 6 to 100. Primed by a sample-barcoded 5' primer and a J-beta primer mix, a second PCR proceeded for about 6 to 12 cycles. Each sample yielded at least 3 million CDR3-containing paired-end reads. TCRdb reprocessed the 5' RACE reads with MiXCR, giving one entry per CDR3 protein. The sample lists 850,000 to 1,300,000 distinct CDR3 sequences; over 35% were seen once. This clonotype was picked up many times. Its antigen is still unknown. V lost 8 bases, J lost 6 bases, and 15 bases stayed unmatched. Germline V lookup: CDR1 MNHNS, CDR2 SASEGT. The length of the CDR3 is 15 residues.

This clonotype was obtained from a woman aged 55 to 70 in good health. The chain combines TRBV6-1 with TRBJ2-7; 8 bases line up with TRBD1. Sequencing used blood. The DNA for the CDR3 is TGTGCCAGCCATCCACCGGGACAGGATTCTGGCGAGCAGTACTTC. Protein product: CASHPPGQDSGEQYF.